The 12 T cell receptor beta chains presented below share a single source sample, sequenced in a study of vaccination effects on CD4 cells after COVID-19. Antigen specificity for these receptors is unknown. The protocol was immunoSEQ multiplex PCR, while the TCRdb copy is restricted to in-frame clones and leaves out a portion. The table includes under 55,000 clones, around 74% detected once. Pools of viral peptides were used by the ViraFEST assay to expand antigen-specific CD4+ T cells ahead of sequencing. Once cultured for approximately ten days, the cells underwent separation to obtain CD4+ T cells. The individual was infected with SARS-CoV-2 between March and December 2020, as confirmed by PCR. This material consisted of CD4+ T cells from PBMCs cultured with a peptide pool, taken before COVID-19 vaccination. These receptors all come from a human donor who had a prior SARS-CoV-2 infection.

This clone was recorded only once. The CDR3 region is CASSEVGGRGGTGELFF. The CDR3 coding sequence is TGTGCCAGCAGTGAAGTCGGCGGCAGAGGCGGCACCGGGGAGCTGTTTTTT. The chain links TRBV6-1 to TRBJ2-2; D not resolved. The germline V gene has CDR1 MNHNS and CDR2 SASEGT. Trimming pared 1 base from V and 4 bases from J, leaving 16 bases between. This CDR3 region has 17 residues.

CDR3 DNA sequence: TGCGCCAGCAGCTTGGCCCAGGGGACTAGCGGGAGGACCGGGGAGCTGTTTTTT. Protein sequence: CASSLAQGTSGRTGELFF. This chain joins TRBV5-1 and TRBJ2-2; 15 bases line up with TRBD2. The V segment lost 0 bases and the J segment 5 bases; nucleotides outside the gene matches: 5. The CDR3 runs to 18 residues. Per germline, CDR1 SGHRS and CDR2 YFSETQ. Variable domain in full (rest from reference TRBV5-1 and TRBJ2-2): KAGVTQTPRYLIKTRGQQVTLSCSPISGHRSVSWYQQTPGQGLQFLFEYFSETQRNKGNFPGRFSGRQFSNSRSEMNVSTLELGDSALYLCASSLAQGTSGRTGELFFGEGSRLTVL.

The chain joins TRBV29-1 to TRBJ2-5; TRBD2 matches 11 bases. The germline V gene encodes CDR1 SQVTM and CDR2 ANQGSEA. V gave up 6 bases and J gave up 4 bases; unmatched junction bases: 7. CDR3 size: 14 residues. CDR3 loop: CSVTTTSGTETQYF. CDR3 nucleotide sequence: TGCAGCGTCACTACGACTAGCGGGACAGAGACCCAGTACTTC.

This chain links TRBV5-1 with TRBJ2-7; D may correspond to TRBD1 or TRBD2 (6 bases each). V was clipped by 4 bases and J by 2 bases, with 16 bases between them. There are 15 residues in the CDR3. Germline values: CDR1 SGHRS, CDR2 YFSETQ. CDR3 protein: CASSAGPGAPYEQYF. Written as DNA, the CDR3 is TGCGCCAGCAGCGCCGGCCCGGGGGCCCCCTACGAGCAGTACTTC.

This clone appeared a few times. The chain combines TRBV7-2 with TRBJ1-5, with D perhaps TRBD1 (5 bases). The CDR3 is 14 amino acids. The ends were cut back, 5 bases at V and 4 bases at J, with 12 bases in the middle. The germline V gene encodes CDR1 SGHTA and CDR2 FQGNSA. CDR3 region: CASSHRQNNQPQHF. The DNA of the CDR3 is TGTGCCAGCAGCCACAGACAGAATAATCAGCCCCAGCATTTT. The full variable domain, with the rest looked up from reference TRBV7-2 and TRBJ1-5, is GAGVSQSPSNKVTEKGKDVELRCDPISGHTALYWYRQSLGQGLEFLIYFQGNSAPDKSGLPSDRFSAERTGGSVSTLTIQRTQQEDSAVYLCASSHRQNNQPQHFGDGTRLSIL.

The chain uses TRBV2 and TRBJ1-1; D remains unclear. Germline V CDR1 and CDR2: SNHLY, FYNNEI. The CDR3 contains 14 residues. V lost 3 bases to trimming and J lost 1 base, with 9 bases between them. The CDR3 DNA is TGTGCCAGCAGTGACGGCGTTGCGAACACTGAAGCTTTCTTT. Encoded protein: CASSDGVANTEAFF.

The rearrangement joins TRBV4-2 to TRBJ2-1; TRBD2 is a possible D gene (5 bases). The CDR3 loop spans 14 amino acids. The V and J ends lost 5 bases and 0 bases respectively, with 8 bases between them. Germline V lookup: CDR1 LGHNA, CDR2 YNFKEQ. This CDR3 is CASSGGFSYNEQFF. DNA for the CDR3: TGTGCCAGCAGCGGCGGGTTCTCCTACAATGAGCAGTTCTTC.

This clone was seen a handful of times. This chain links TRBV7-3 with TRBJ2-1; the D gene is possibly TRBD2 (5 bases). Germline V lookup: CDR1 SGHTA, CDR2 FQGTGA. Trimming removed 2 bases from V and 4 bases from J, with 12 bases in between. The CDR3 has 15 residues. CDR3 sequence: CASSLGVSAYNEQFF. In DNA, the CDR3 is TGTGCCAGCAGCTTAGGAGTTAGCGCGTACAATGAGCAGTTCTTC. Full variable domain (remainder filled in from reference TRBV7-3 and TRBJ2-1): GAGVSQTPSNKVTEKGKYVELRCDPISGHTALYWYRQSLGQGPEFLIYFQGTGAADDSGLPNDRFFAVRPEGSVSTLKIQRTERGDSAVYLCASSLGVSAYNEQFFGPGTRLTVL.

This chain links TRBV3-1 (or the pseudogene TRBV3-2) with TRBJ2-1; 14 bases map to TRBD2. The ends lost 2 bases at V and 6 bases at J; junction bases unmatched: 6. CDR3 length: 17 amino acids. Germline lookup yields CDR1 LGHDT and CDR2 YNNKEL (reference sequence). The CDR3 protein is CASSQTVTSGGGNEQFF. The CDR3 DNA reads TGTGCCAGCAGCCAAACCGTGACTAGCGGGGGGGGCAATGAGCAGTTCTTC.

V gene TRBV2 combines with J gene TRBJ2-5, with 8 nucleotides matching TRBD2. V shed 7 bases, J shed 5 bases, and the junction held 15 bases outside the gene matches. The CDR3 totals 16 residues. CDR1 and CDR2 from the germline V gene are SNHLY and FYNNEI. In nucleotides, the CDR3 is TGTGCCAGCAATTCCCGGCGTAGCGGGACCTGGGAGACCCAGTACTTC. Protein product: CASNSRRSGTWETQYF.

The chain recombines TRBV10-3 with TRBJ1-2; weak D call: TRBD1 (5 bases). Germline assignment: CDR1 ENHRY and CDR2 SYGVKD. Trimming took off 6 bases at V and 8 bases at J, with 13 bases between the two ends. The CDR3 has 12 amino acids. The CDR3 spells CAIRPQGAGYTF. The CDR3 DNA reads as TGTGCCATCAGACCCCAGGGCGCGGGCTACACCTTC.

The chain combines TRBV24-1 with TRBJ2-5; no reliable D call. The V end was cut by 3 bases, the J end by 1 base, with 8 bases between. Looked up from germline, CDR1 is KGHDR and CDR2 is SFDVKD. CDR3 length: 14 amino acids. The CDR3 nucleotides are TGTGCCACCAGTGATGCGACGGTCCAAGAGACCCAGTACTTC. This encodes CATSDATVQETQYF.